A single TCR beta chain is shown here with its context. The antigen remains unidentified. Researchers ran the PCR with 60 Vbeta and 13 Jbeta primers. In the original processing: There were around 80 million unique TCR beta chains by a later count, and 10 million to 12 million of them were shared. Assay used: immunoSEQ multiplex PCR; TCRdb lists only in-frame clones, some missing. V and J calls plus clone size are reproduced from that table; the DNA served to infer D and trimming. Counted here are some 150,000 clones, over 60% occurring once; the ten biggest clones make up 1.5% to 2%. The sample is drawn from a study of cytomegalovirus exposure and HLA in healthy donors. General observations from the study: Most TCR beta V segments were productive about 87% or about 30% of the time in an earlier analysis. High specificity and sensitivity for cytomegalovirus status were reported for the classifier.

The CDR3 extends over 15 amino acids. Germline CDR1 reads SEHNR; CDR2 reads FQNEAQ (reference sequence). Germline trimming cut 4 bases from V and 3 bases from J; bases unmatched to any gene: 1. This TCR was recovered from a woman aged 30 to 39 in good health and CMV-seronegative. Sequencing was carried out using PBMCs. J is TRBJ2-2 and V is TRBV7-9; 11 bases are shared with TRBD1. CDR3 nucleotides: TGTGCCAGCAGCTCGGGACAGGGGGACACCGGGGAGCTGTTTTTT. This sequence encodes CASSSGQGDTGELFF. Complete variable domain (other parts from reference TRBV7-9 and TRBJ2-2): DTGVSQNPRHKITKRGQNVTFRCDPISEHNRLYWYRQTLGQGPEFLTYFQNEAQLEKSRLLSDRFSAERPKGSFSTLEIQRTEQGDSAMYLCASSSGQGDTGELFFGEGSRLTVL.